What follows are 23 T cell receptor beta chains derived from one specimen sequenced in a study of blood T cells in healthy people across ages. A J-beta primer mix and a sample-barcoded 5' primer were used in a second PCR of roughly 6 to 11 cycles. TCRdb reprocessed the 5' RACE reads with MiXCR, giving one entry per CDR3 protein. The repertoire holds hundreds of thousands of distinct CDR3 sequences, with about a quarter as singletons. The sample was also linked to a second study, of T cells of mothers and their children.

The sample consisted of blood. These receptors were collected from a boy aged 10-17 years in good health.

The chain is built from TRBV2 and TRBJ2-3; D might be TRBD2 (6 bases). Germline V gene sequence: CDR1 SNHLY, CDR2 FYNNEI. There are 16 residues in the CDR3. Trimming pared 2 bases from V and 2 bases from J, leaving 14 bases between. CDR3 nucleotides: TGTGCCAGCAGTGAATGGGTCGGGAGCCTCACAGATACGCAGTATTTT. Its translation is CASSEWVGSLTDTQYF. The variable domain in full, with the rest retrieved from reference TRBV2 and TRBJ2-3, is EPEVTQTPSHQVTQMGQEVILRCVPISNHLYFYWYRQILGQKVEFLVSFYNNEISEKSEIFDDQFSVERPDGSNFTLKIRSTKLEDSAMYFCASSEWVGSLTDTQYFGPGTRLTVL.

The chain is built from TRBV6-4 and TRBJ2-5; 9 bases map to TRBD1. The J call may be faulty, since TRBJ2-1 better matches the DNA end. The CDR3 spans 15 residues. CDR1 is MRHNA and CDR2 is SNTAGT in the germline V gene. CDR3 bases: TGTGCCAGCAGTGAAGAGCCGGGACAGGGAAATGAGCAGTTCTTC. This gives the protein CASSEEPGQGNEQFF.

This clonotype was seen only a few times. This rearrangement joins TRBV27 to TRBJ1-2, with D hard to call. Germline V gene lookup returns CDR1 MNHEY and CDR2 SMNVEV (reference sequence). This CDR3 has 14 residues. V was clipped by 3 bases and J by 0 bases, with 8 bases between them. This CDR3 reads CASSFHPTNYGYTF. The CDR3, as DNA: TGTGCCAGCAGTTTTCATCCTACTAACTATGGCTACACCTTC.

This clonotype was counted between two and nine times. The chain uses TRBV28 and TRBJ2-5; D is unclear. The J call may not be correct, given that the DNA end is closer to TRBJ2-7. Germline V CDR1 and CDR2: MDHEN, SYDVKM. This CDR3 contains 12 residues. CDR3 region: CASSLPLYEQYF. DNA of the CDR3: TGTGCCAGCAGTTTACCACTCTACGAGCAGTACTTC.

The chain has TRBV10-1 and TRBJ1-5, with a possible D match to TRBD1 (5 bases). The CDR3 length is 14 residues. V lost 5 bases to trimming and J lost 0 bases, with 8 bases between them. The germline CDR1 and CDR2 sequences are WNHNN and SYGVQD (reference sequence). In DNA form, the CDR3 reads TGCGCCAGCAGTTCGACAGATAGCAATCAGCCCCAGCATTTT. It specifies CASSSTDSNQPQHF.

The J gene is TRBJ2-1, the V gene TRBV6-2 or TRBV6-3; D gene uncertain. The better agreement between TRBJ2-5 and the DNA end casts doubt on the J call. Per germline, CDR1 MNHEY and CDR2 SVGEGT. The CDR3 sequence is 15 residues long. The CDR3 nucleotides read TGTGCCAGCAGTTACTCGCACAGACCCCAAGAGACCCAGTACTTC. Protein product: CASSYSHRPQETQYF.

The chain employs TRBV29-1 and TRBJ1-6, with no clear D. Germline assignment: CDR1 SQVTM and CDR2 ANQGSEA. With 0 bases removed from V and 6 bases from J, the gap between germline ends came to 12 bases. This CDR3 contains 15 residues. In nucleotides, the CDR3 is TGCAGCGTTGAAGACGGACTCTCTTCTAATTCACCCCTCCACTTT. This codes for CSVEDGLSSNSPLHF.

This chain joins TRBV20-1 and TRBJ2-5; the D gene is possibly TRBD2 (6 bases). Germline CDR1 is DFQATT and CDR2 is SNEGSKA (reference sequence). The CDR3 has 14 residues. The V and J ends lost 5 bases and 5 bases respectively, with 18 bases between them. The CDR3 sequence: CSAEEGRFWETQYF. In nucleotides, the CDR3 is TGCAGTGCTGAGGAGGGGCGGTTTTGGGAGACCCAGTACTTC.

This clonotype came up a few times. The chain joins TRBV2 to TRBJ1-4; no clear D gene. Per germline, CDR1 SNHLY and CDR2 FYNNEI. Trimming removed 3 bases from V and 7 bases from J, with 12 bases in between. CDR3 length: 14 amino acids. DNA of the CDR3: TGTGCCAGCAGTGAGTCGGGGAGGGTTGAAAAACTGTTTTTT. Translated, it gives CASSESGRVEKLFF.

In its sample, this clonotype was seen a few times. CDR3 region: CASSLFTGGTETQYF. CDR3 sequence (DNA): TGCGCCAGCAGCCTGTTCACAGGGGGGACAGAGACCCAGTACTTC. The chain recombines TRBV5-1 with TRBJ2-5; 8 nucleotides match TRBD1. V shed 4 bases and J 4 bases; nucleotides not matched to a gene: 9. The CDR3 is 15 residues long. Germline CDR1 and CDR2: SGHRS and YFSETQ.

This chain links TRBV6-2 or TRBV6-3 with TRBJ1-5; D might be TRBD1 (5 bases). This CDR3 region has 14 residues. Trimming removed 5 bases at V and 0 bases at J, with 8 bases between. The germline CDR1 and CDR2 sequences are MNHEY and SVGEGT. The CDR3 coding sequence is TGTGCCAGCAGTCAGACAGCTAGCAATCAGCCCCAGCATTTT. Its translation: CASSQTASNQPQHF.

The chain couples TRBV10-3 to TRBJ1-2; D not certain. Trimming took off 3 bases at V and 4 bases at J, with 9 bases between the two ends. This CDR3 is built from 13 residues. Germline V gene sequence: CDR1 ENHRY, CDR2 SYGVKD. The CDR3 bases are TGTGCCATCAGTGAACAGCCCCCCTATGGCTACACCTTC. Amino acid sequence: CAISEQPPYGYTF.

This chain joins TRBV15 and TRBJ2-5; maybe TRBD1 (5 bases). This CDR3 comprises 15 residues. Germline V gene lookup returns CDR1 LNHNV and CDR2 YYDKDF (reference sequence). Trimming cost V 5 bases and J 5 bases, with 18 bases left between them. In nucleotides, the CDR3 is TGTGCCACCAGCGGGGCCTTGGACGGCCCGGAGACCCAGTACTTC. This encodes CATSGALDGPETQYF. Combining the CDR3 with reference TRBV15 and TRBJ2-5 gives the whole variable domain DAMVIQNPRYQVTQFGKPVTLSCSQTLNHNVMYWYQQKSSQAPKLLFHYYDKDFNNEADTPDNFQSRRPNTSFCFLDIRSPGLGDTAMYLCATSGALDGPETQYFGPGTRLLVL.

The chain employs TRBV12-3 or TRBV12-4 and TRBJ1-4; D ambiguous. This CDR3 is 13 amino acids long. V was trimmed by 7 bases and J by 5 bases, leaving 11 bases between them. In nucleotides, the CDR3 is TGTGCCAGCACCTTCGGCACCAATGAAAAACTGTTTTTT. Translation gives CASTFGTNEKLFF.

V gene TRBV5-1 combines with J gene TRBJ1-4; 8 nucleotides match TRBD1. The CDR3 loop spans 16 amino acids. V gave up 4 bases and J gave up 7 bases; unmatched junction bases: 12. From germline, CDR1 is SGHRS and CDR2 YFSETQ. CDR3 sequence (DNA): TGCGCCAGCAGCCGGACAGGGTTGAGTGGTAGTGAAAAACTGTTTTTT. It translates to CASSRTGLSGSEKLFF.

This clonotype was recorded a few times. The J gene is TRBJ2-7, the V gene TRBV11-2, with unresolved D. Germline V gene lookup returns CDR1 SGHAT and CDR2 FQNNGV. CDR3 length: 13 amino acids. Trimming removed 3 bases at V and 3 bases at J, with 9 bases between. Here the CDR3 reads CASSFADDYEQYF. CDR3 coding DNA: TGTGCCAGCAGCTTCGCGGACGACTACGAGCAGTACTTC.

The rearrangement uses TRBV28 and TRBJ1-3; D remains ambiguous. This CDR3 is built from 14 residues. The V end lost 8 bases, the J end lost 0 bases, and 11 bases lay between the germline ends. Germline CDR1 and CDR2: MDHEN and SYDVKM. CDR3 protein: CASLQKSSGNTIYF. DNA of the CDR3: TGTGCCAGCTTGCAGAAAAGCTCTGGAAACACCATATATTTT. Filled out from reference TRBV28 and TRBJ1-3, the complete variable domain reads DVKVTQSSRYLVKRTGEKVFLECVQDMDHENMFWYRQDPGLGLRLIYFSYDVKMKEKGDIPEGYSVSREKKERFSLILESASTNQTSMYLCASLQKSSGNTIYFGEGSWLTVV.

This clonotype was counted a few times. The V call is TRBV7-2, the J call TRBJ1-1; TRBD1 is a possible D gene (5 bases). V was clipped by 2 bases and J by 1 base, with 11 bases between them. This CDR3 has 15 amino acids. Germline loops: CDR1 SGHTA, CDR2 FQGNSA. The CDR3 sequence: CASSLTGLRNTEAFF. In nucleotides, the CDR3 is TGTGCCAGCAGCTTAACGGGGCTCAGGAACACTGAAGCTTTCTTT. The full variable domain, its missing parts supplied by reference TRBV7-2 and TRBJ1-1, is GAGVSQSPSNKVTEKGKDVELRCDPISGHTALYWYRQSLGQGLEFLIYFQGNSAPDKSGLPSDRFSAERTGGSVSTLTIQRTQQEDSAVYLCASSLTGLRNTEAFFGQGTRLTVV.

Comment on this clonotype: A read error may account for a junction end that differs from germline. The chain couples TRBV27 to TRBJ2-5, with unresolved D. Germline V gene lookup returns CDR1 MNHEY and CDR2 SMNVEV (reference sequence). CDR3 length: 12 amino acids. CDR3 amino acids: CTSTGRWGTQYF. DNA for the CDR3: TGTACCAGCACGGGTCGGTGGGGGACCCAGTACTTC.

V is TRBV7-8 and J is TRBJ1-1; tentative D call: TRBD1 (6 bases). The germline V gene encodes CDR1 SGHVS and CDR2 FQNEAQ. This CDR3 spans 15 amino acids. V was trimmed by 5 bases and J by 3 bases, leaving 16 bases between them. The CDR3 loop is CASSPGGGWDTEAFF. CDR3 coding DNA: TGTGCCAGCAGCCCCGGAGGGGGATGGGACACTGAAGCTTTCTTT.

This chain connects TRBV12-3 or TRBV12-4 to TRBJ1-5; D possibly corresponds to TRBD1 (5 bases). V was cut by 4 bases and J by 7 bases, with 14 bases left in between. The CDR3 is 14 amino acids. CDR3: CASSYGGARQPQHF. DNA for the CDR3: TGTGCCAGCAGTTACGGCGGGGCCCGGCAGCCCCAGCATTTT.

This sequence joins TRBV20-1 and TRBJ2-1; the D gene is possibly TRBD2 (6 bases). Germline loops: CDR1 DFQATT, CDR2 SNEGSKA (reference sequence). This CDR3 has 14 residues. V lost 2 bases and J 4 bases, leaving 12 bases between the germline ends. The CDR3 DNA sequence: TGCAGTGCTAGACATCCCCGGGGGTACAATGAGCAGTTCTTC. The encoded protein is CSARHPRGYNEQFF.

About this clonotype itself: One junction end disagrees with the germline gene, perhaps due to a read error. CDR3 DNA sequence: TGCGCCAGCAGCTCACTAGCGGCTACAGGTACGCAGTATTTT. Protein: CASSSLAATGTQYF. The chain links TRBV5-1 to TRBJ2-3; 8 bases align to TRBD2. The CDR3 is 14 residues long. In germline, CDR1 is SGHRS, CDR2 YFSETQ.